The clone carrying this TCR beta chain was seen many times. Its specificity is unknown. TCRdb used MiXCR to reprocess the 5' RACE reads, holding one entry per CDR3 protein. The sample includes about 61,000 distinct CDR3 sequences, 10% to 12% of them seen just once. This sample is drawn from a study of early T cells in non-severe SARS-CoV-2 infection. Findings and caveats of the study: Anti-spike CD8 responses were favored by VDJdb matching, which missed private and CD4 specificities.

Germline V gene sequence: CDR1 SGHAT, CDR2 FQNNGV. This CDR3 contains 14 residues. Trimming removed 1 base at V and 5 bases at J, with 11 bases between. The receptor was isolated from an adult who was a healthcare worker with PCR-confirmed SARS-CoV-2 infection or an uninfected control (not recorded which). Sequencing was carried out using whole blood. The chain recombines TRBV11-2 with TRBJ1-1; D is unresolved. The CDR3, as DNA: TGTGCCAGCAGCTTAGTAATGGTCTATACTGAAGCTTTCTTT. Protein: CASSLVMVYTEAFF.